Below are 14 T cell receptor beta chains sequenced from a single sample in a study of T cell responses to AZD1222 COVID-19 vaccine. Generated by immunoSEQ multiplex PCR, the TCRdb table keeps only in-frame clones and is missing some. The sample lists fewer than 200,000 clones, approximately 92% occurring once. The specimen comprised peripheral blood, sampled on day 0 of AZD1222 vaccination. The source of these receptors is an adult in good health.

The V call is TRBV27, the J call TRBJ1-2; D perhaps matches TRBD1 (5 bases). The CDR3 length is 13 residues. V was pared by 2 bases and J by 6 bases, with 10 bases between. Looked up from germline, CDR1 is MNHEY and CDR2 is SMNVEV (reference sequence). CDR3 sequence: CASSLRGTNGYTF. The DNA for the CDR3 is TGTGCCAGCAGTTTACGAGGGACCAATGGCTACACCTTC.

This clone was seen a single time. The chain combines TRBV19 with TRBJ2-1; tentative D call: TRBD2 (6 bases). The germline CDR1 and CDR2 sequences are LNHDA and SQIVND (reference sequence). The CDR3 runs to 15 residues. Trimming left V 1 base short and J 5 bases short, with 12 bases between. CDR3 DNA sequence: TGTGCCAGTAGTATAGGGGGACTCCGGAACAATGAGCAGTTCTTC. This codes for CASSIGGLRNNEQFF.

CDR3: CASSGQDSTGELFF. The CDR3 nucleotides are TGTGCCAGCAGTGGCCAAGACAGCACCGGGGAGCTGTTTTTT. The chain links TRBV25-1 to TRBJ2-2, with a tentative D call TRBD1 (5 bases). Looked up from germline, CDR1 is MGHDK and CDR2 is SYGVNS. The CDR3 sequence is 14 residues long. The V end lost 4 bases, the J end lost 4 bases, and 10 bases lay between the germline ends.

The chain has TRBV14 and TRBJ2-1, with 10 nucleotides matching TRBD1. From germline, CDR1 is SGHDN and CDR2 FVKESK. This CDR3 has 15 residues. The junction had 8 bases not matched to a gene; V was cut back by 4 bases and J by 8 bases. In DNA, the CDR3 is TGTGCCAGCAGCCCGGGACAGGGGTTTCTCTATGAGCAGTTCTTC. This codes for CASSPGQGFLYEQFF.

V usage is TRBV12-3 or TRBV12-4 and J usage is TRBJ1-2; the D is unclear. This CDR3 comprises 13 residues. Between the trimmed V and J ends, which lost 4 bases and 8 bases, there was a span of 14 bases. CDR3 sequence reads: CASSSTWEVGYTF. CDR3 DNA sequence: TGTGCCAGCAGTTCCACCTGGGAAGTCGGCTACACCTTC.

The chain is built from TRBV13 and TRBJ2-1, with 10 bases that match TRBD2. J lost 5 bases, V lost 4 bases, and 8 bases had no gene match. There are 16 residues in the CDR3. CDR1 PRHDT and CDR2 FYEKMQ come from the germline V gene (reference sequence). CDR3 loop: CASSSARTSGDNEQFF. The CDR3 DNA sequence: TGTGCCAGCAGCTCAGCAAGGACTAGCGGAGACAATGAGCAGTTCTTC. The full variable domain, rest sourced from reference TRBV13 and TRBJ2-1, is AAGVIQSPRHLIKEKRETATLKCYPIPRHDTVYWYQQGPGQDPQFLISFYEKMQSDKGSIPDRFSAQQFSDYHSELNMSSLELGDSALYFCASSSARTSGDNEQFFGPGTRLTVL.

As concerns this clone: Other nucleotide sequences in the sample specify the same CDR3. The gene calls are TRBV19 and TRBJ1-5, with 8 bases identical to TRBD1. Per germline, CDR1 LNHDA and CDR2 SQIVND (reference sequence). V lost 3 bases to trimming and J lost 2 bases; unmatched junction nucleotides: 3. This CDR3 is 15 amino acids long. CDR3 bases: TGTGCCAGTAGTATCGGACAGGGTGGCAATCAGCCCCAGCATTTT. Encoded protein: CASSIGQGGNQPQHF.

The rearrangement links TRBV28 to TRBJ1-5; no firm D call. From germline, CDR1 is MDHEN and CDR2 SYDVKM. Trimming took off 2 bases at V and 7 bases at J, with 12 bases between the two ends. This CDR3 comprises 14 residues. In nucleotides, the CDR3 is TGTGCCAGCAGTTTACCGGCGTTCCGGCAGCCCCAGCATTTT. Protein: CASSLPAFRQPQHF.

This chain joins TRBV24-1 and TRBJ1-6; no clear D. Trimming cost V 7 bases and J 7 bases, with 13 bases left between them. Germline assignment: CDR1 KGHDR and CDR2 SFDVKD. The CDR3 spans 14 residues. The CDR3 sequence is CATREGLRNSPLHF. The CDR3 bases are TGTGCCACCAGAGAGGGCCTTAGGAATTCACCCCTCCACTTT.

The J gene is TRBJ1-4, the V gene TRBV5-4; 7 bases are shared with TRBD1. This CDR3 has 14 amino acids. The ends lost 2 bases at V and 6 bases at J; junction bases unmatched: 4. In germline, CDR1 is SGHNT, CDR2 YYREEE (reference sequence). CDR3 nucleotide sequence: TGTGCCAGCAGCTTTAGGGGGCAGGATGAAAAACTGTTTTTT. Amino acid sequence: CASSFRGQDEKLFF. Full variable domain (missing parts from reference TRBV5-4 and TRBJ1-4): ETGVTQSPTHLIKTRGQQVTLRCSSQSGHNTVSWYQQALGQGPQFIFQYYREEENGRGNFPPRFSGLQFPNYSSELNVNALELDDSALYLCASSFRGQDEKLFFGSGTQLSVL.

The genes are TRBV6-5 and TRBJ1-1; D is unresolved. The ends were cut back, 4 bases at V and 1 base at J, with 16 bases in the middle. Germline V CDR1 and CDR2: MNHEY, SVGAGI. CDR3 length: 16 residues. CDR3 nucleotide sequence: TGTGCCAGCAGTTTACTCGGAGCGGGTGCGAACACTGAAGCTTTCTTT. Amino acid sequence: CASSLLGAGANTEAFF.

The rearrangement uses TRBV14 and TRBJ2-5; 8 nucleotides align to TRBD1. Germline V gene sequence: CDR1 SGHDN, CDR2 FVKESK. The CDR3 contains 14 residues. Trimming at V came to 4 bases and at J to 5 bases, leaving 6 bases not matched to a gene. The CDR3 is CASSPGQGEETQYF. Written as DNA, the CDR3 is TGTGCCAGCAGCCCCGGACAGGGAGAGGAGACCCAGTACTTC.

This chain uses TRBV7-2 with TRBJ1-1; D gene unclear. Germline V lookup: CDR1 SGHTA, CDR2 FQGNSA. The V gene lost 5 bases and the J gene lost 1 base, with 11 bases spanning the gap. The CDR3 has 14 residues. This CDR3 reads CASSTWASNTEAFF. In DNA, the CDR3 is TGTGCCAGCAGCACCTGGGCATCGAACACTGAAGCTTTCTTT.

The chain couples TRBV11-2 to TRBJ1-2; tentatively, D is TRBD1 (5 bases). This CDR3 is 12 amino acids long. Germline loops: CDR1 SGHAT, CDR2 FQNNGV. V was pared by 3 bases and J by 8 bases, with 10 bases between. This chain's CDR3 is CASSFSGLGYTF. CDR3 nucleotides: TGTGCCAGCAGCTTTTCAGGGCTAGGCTACACCTTC.